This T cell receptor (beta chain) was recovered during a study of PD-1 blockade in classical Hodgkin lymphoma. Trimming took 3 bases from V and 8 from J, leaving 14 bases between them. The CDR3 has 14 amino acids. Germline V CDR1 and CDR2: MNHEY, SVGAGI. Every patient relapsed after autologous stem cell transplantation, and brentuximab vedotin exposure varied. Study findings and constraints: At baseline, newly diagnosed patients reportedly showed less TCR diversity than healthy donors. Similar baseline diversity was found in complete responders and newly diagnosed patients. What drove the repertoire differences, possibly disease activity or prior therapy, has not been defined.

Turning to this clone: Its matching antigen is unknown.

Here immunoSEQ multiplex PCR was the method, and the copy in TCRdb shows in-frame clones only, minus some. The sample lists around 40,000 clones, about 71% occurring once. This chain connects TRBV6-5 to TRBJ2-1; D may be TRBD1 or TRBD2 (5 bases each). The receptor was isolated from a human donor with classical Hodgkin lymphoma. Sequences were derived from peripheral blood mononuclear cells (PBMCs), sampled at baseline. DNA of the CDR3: TGTGCCAGCAGTTATATCGGGGTAGGGGATGAGCAGTTCTTC. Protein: CASSYIGVGDEQFF.